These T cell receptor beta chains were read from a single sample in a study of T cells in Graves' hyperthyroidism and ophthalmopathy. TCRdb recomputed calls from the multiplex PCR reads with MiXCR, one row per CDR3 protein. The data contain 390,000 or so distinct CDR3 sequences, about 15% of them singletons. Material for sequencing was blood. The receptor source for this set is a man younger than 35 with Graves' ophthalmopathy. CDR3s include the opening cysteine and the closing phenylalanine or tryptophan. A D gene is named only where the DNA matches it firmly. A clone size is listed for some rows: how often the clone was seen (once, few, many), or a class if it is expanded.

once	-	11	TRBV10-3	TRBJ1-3	TGTGCCATCAGTGAGTCATACACCATATATTTT	CAISESYTIYF
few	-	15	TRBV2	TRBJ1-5	TGTGCCAGCAGGGAGGGCCCGATCCTCAATCAGCCCCAGCATTTT	CASREGPILNQPQHF
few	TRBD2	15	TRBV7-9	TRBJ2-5	TGTGCCAGCAGCTCTGGACTAGCTTGGGGTGAGACCCAGTACTTC	CASSSGLAWGETQYF
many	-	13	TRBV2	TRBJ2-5	TGTGCCAGCAGTGCGTCTAGCCCAGAGACCCAGTACTTC	CASSASSPETQYF
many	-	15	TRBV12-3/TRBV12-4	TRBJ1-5	TGTGCCAGCAGGGCGGATTTGTCAAGGGGGCAGCCCCAGCATTTT	CASRADLSRGQPQHF
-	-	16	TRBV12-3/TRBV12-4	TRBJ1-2	TGTGCCAGCAGTCCTAACCTACATGGAACTGGTGATGGCTACACCTTC	CASSPNLHGTGDGYTF
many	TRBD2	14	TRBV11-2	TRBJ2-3	TGTGCCAGCAACCGGGCTAGCGGGGCAGATACGCAGTATTTT	CASNRASGADTQYF
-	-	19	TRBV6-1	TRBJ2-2	TGTGCCAGCGGGGTGGGACCCCCTGGAACCGGGAAGCACACCGGGGAGCTGTTTTTT	CASGVGPPGTGKHTGELFF
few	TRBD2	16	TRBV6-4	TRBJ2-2	TGTGCCAGCAGTGACTCGTGGGAGGGGAACACCGGGGAGCTGTTTTTT	CASSDSWEGNTGELFF
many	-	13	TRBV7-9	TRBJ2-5	TGTGCCAGCAGCCCCCTGGGCGAGGAGACCCAGTACTTC	CASSPLGEETQYF
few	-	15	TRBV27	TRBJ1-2	TGTGCCAGCAGTCTCGATCCTGGACAGAACTATGGCTACACCTTC	CASSLDPGQNYGYTF
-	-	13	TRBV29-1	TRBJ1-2	TGCAGCGTTGAAGGCCGGGGAGTTGTTGGCTACACCTTC	CSVEGRGVVGYTF
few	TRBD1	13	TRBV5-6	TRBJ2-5	TGTGCCAGCAGCTGGACAGGGTTCGAGACCCAGTACTTC	CASSWTGFETQYF
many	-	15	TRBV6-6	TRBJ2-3	TGTGCCAGCAGTTACTCGGTCACACAGGCAGATACGCAGTATTTT	CASSYSVTQADTQYF
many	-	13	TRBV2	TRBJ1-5	TGTGCCAGCAGTGAATGGAGCAATCAGCCCCAGCATTTT	CASSEWSNQPQHF
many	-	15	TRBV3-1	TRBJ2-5	TGTGCCAGCAGCCTCTGGGCGGCCGAGAAGGAGACCCAGTACTTC	CASSLWAAEKETQYF
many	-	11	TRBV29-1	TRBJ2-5	TGCAGCGTGGTTGACGGACAGACCCAGTACTTC	CSVVDGQTQYF
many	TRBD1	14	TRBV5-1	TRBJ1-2	TGCGCCAGCAGCGTACAGGGGGGAAGGGATGGCTACACCTTC	CASSVQGGRDGYTF
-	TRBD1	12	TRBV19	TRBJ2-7	TGTGCCAGTGCTACAGGGGCCGGCGAGCAGTACTTC	CASATGAGEQYF
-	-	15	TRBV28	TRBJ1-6	TGTGCCAGCAGCCCGCCCCCCGGGTCCAATTCACCCCTCCACTTT	CASSPPPGSNSPLHF
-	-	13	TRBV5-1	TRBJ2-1	TGCGCCAGCAGCCCCAGTCAAATTGATGAGCAGTTCTTC	CASSPSQIDEQFF
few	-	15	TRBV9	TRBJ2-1	TGTGCCAGCAGCGTAGAAGGACCAAAAGGGGATGAGCAGTTCTTC	CASSVEGPKGDEQFF
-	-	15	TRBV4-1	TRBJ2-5	TGCGCCAGCAGCCCCCAACCGGGACATGGGGAGACCCAGTACTTC	CASSPQPGHGETQYF
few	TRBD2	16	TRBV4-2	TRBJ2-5	TGTGCCAGCAGCCAAGTCGTGGCGGGGGGCGCTGGGACCCAGTACTTC	CASSQVVAGGAGTQYF
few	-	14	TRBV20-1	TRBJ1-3	TGCAGTGCTAGTTCCATCATCTCTGGAAACACCATATATTTT	CSASSIISGNTIYF
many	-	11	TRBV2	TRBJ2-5	TGTGCCAGCAGTGATCTGAGGCGCCAGTACTTC	CASSDLRRQYF
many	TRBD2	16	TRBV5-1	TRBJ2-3	TGCGCCAGCAGCTTGGACCTAGCGGGGGGGCAGGATACGCAGTATTTT	CASSLDLAGGQDTQYF
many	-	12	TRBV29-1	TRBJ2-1	TGCAGCGCAACCGAGACCTACAATGAGCAGTTCTTC	CSATETYNEQFF